The 17 T cell receptor beta chains given below trace back to one sample, sequenced in a study of blood T cell repertoires in COVID-19 (dated by TCRdb to the early 2020s). The library was made by the immunoSEQ multiplex PCR assay. TCRdb took this table from immuneACCESS and kept in-frame rearrangements with V and J called. Such tables lack part of the clones; where checked against another copy, unresolved V genes explain under half of the gap, and the rest is unexplained. The sample table records about 270,000 clones; roughly nine tenths of these occur just once. The ten most abundant clones make up 9.5% to 15% of the sample. Sequencing was performed on peripheral blood. The receptors were sampled from a woman aged 25 to 39 with COVID-19, enrolled during active disease.

V usage is TRBV15 and J usage is TRBJ2-5, with 10 bases identical to TRBD1. The CDR3 has 16 amino acids. The V segment lost 0 bases and the J segment 1 base; nucleotides outside the gene matches: 2. Germline loops: CDR1 LNHNV, CDR2 YYDKDF (reference sequence). CDR3 residues: CATSRDRQGAQETQYF. The DNA for the CDR3 is TGTGCCACCAGCAGAGATCGACAGGGGGCCCAAGAGACCCAGTACTTC.

V is TRBV6-6 and J is TRBJ2-7; D call uncertain. V shed 4 bases and J shed 7 bases, with 11 bases lying between them. The germline V gene has CDR1 MNHNY and CDR2 SVGAGI (reference sequence). This CDR3 has 12 amino acids. The CDR3 sequence is CASSSGHAEQYF. The CDR3, as DNA: TGTGCCAGCAGTTCAGGTCACGCGGAGCAGTACTTC.

V gene TRBV6-5 combines with J gene TRBJ1-3; D is unresolved. CDR1 is MNHEY and CDR2 is SVGAGI in the germline V gene. The CDR3 is made up of 14 amino acids. V was clipped by 2 bases and J by 8 bases, with 13 bases between them. The CDR3 spells CASSYRAWGDTIYF. In nucleotides, the CDR3 is TGTGCCAGCAGTTACCGGGCTTGGGGAGACACCATATATTTT.

This chain joins TRBV4-1 and TRBJ2-7; 8 nucleotides match TRBD2. The V and J ends lost 3 bases and 3 bases, in that order; junction bases with no gene match: 7. This CDR3 is built from 15 residues. CDR1 and CDR2 from the germline V gene are MGHRA and YSYEKL. CDR3 loop: CASSQATSDYYEQYF. Here the CDR3 DNA reads TGCGCCAGCAGCCAGGCGACTAGCGACTACTACGAGCAGTACTTC.

The V and J genes are TRBV19 and TRBJ1-1, with D unclear. The CDR3 loop spans 14 amino acids. Trimming cost V 1 base and J 1 base, with 7 bases left between them. Germline V lookup: CDR1 LNHDA, CDR2 SQIVND (reference sequence). CDR3 region: CASSIGAPNTEAFF. In DNA, the CDR3 is TGTGCCAGTAGTATAGGGGCTCCGAACACTGAAGCTTTCTTT. The complete variable domain, with remaining parts taken from reference TRBV19 and TRBJ1-1, reads DGGITQSPKYLFRKEGQNVTLSCEQNLNHDAMYWYRQDPGQGLRLIYYSQIVNDFQKGDIAEGYSVSREKKESFPLTVTSAQKNPTAFYLCASSIGAPNTEAFFGQGTRLTVV.

For the CDR3, the DNA is TGTGCCAGCAGCGTATCTGGGCGGCAGGGGGCACGTTCGGCCGGGGAGCTGTTTTTT. Translation: CASSVSGRQGARSAGELFF. This sequence joins TRBV9 and TRBJ2-2; TRBD1 matches 8 bases. Germline lookup yields CDR1 SGDLS and CDR2 YYNGEE. V gave up 1 base and J gave up 6 bases; unmatched junction bases: 17. The CDR3 runs to 19 residues.

The chain employs TRBV7-7 and TRBJ2-5, with 9 bases that match TRBD2. The V and J ends lost 3 bases and 2 bases, in that order; junction bases with no gene match: 1. Germline loops: CDR1 SSHAT, CDR2 FNYEAQ (reference sequence). This CDR3 region has 14 residues. The CDR3 loop is CASSFAGGQETQYF. CDR3 in DNA: TGTGCCAGCAGCTTCGCGGGGGGGCAAGAGACCCAGTACTTC.

The gene calls are TRBV25-1 and TRBJ1-2; TRBD1 might be the D (5 bases). Germline lookup yields CDR1 MGHDK and CDR2 SYGVNS. Trimming removed 5 bases at V and 2 bases at J, with 6 bases between. The CDR3 length is 12 residues. This CDR3 reads CASSKGNYGYTF. The CDR3 DNA sequence: TGTGCCAGCAGTAAGGGGAACTATGGCTACACCTTC.

The V and J genes are TRBV2 and TRBJ1-5; no clear D gene. V was cut by 3 bases and J by 10 bases, with 16 bases left in between. The germline CDR1 and CDR2 sequences are SNHLY and FYNNEI. This CDR3 spans 14 amino acids. The CDR3, as DNA: TGTGCCAGCAGTGATGTCGGGAGATTATCCCCCCAGCATTTT. This sequence encodes CASSDVGRLSPQHF.

The CDR3 DNA reads as TGCAGTGCTAGTGACTGGGGGCTAAAGAATTCACCCCTCCACTTT. Encoded protein: CSASDWGLKNSPLHF. The chain is built from TRBV20-1 and TRBJ1-6, with TRBD1 as a possible D gene (6 bases). Germline assignment: CDR1 DFQATT and CDR2 SNEGSKA (reference sequence). This CDR3 contains 15 residues. V dropped 3 bases and J dropped 7 bases, with 16 bases sitting between them.

The V gene is TRBV7-2, the J gene TRBJ2-7; a weak D match, TRBD1 (6 bases). The CDR3 consists of 14 residues. Germline-derived CDR1 and CDR2 are SGHTA and FQGNSA. Trimming stripped 5 bases from V and 7 bases from J, with 18 bases between. CDR3 amino acids: CASSPTGGLREQYF. For the CDR3, the DNA is TGTGCCAGCAGCCCGACAGGAGGTCTAAGAGAGCAGTACTTC.

The chain carries TRBV10-1 and TRBJ2-2, with 8 bases aligning to TRBD1. The CDR3 has 14 amino acids. V trimming: 10 bases; J trimming: 1 base; junction bases outside the gene matches: 5. Germline CDR1 and CDR2: WNHNN and SYGVQD (reference sequence). CDR3 sequence: CATSGTGNTGELFF. CDR3 coding DNA: TGCGCCACCTCCGGGACAGGGAACACCGGGGAGCTGTTTTTT.

The genes are TRBV5-1 and TRBJ2-1; 11 bases agree with TRBD2. The CDR3 consists of 15 residues. J gave up 6 bases and V 2 bases, and 4 bases lay outside the gene matches. Germline V gives CDR1 SGHRS, CDR2 YFSETQ. This chain's CDR3 is CASSFSGGASNEQFF. The CDR3, as DNA: TGCGCCAGCAGCTTTAGCGGGGGGGCCTCCAATGAGCAGTTCTTC.

This clone was seen ten or more times. The chain recombines TRBV5-4 with TRBJ2-2; a possible D gene is TRBD1 (5 bases). V lost 0 bases to trimming and J lost 0 bases, with 12 bases between them. Germline V gene data show CDR1 as SGHNT and CDR2 as YYREEE (reference sequence). The CDR3 covers 17 residues. CDR3 sequence (DNA): TGTGCCAGCAGCTTGGTAGGTTGGACACCGAACACCGGGGAGCTGTTTTTT. This sequence encodes CASSLVGWTPNTGELFF.

This chain joins TRBV6-5 and TRBJ1-2, with D possibly TRBD1 on 5 matching bases. Per germline, CDR1 MNHEY and CDR2 SVGAGI. This CDR3 has 15 amino acids. The V gene lost 7 bases and the J gene lost 0 bases, with 15 bases spanning the gap. The CDR3 reads CASKTTRAANYGYTF. CDR3 nucleotides: TGTGCCAGCAAAACGACCAGGGCAGCTAACTATGGCTACACCTTC.

This chain uses TRBV11-2 with TRBJ1-1; D call uncertain. Trimming shortened V by 4 bases and J by 3 bases, and 18 bases separated the two germline ends. The CDR3 covers 16 residues. The germline CDR1 and CDR2 sequences are SGHAT and FQNNGV. CDR3 amino acids: CASSSREGKKYTEAFF. DNA for the CDR3: TGTGCCAGCAGCTCCCGCGAGGGTAAGAAGTACACTGAAGCTTTCTTT.

This chain joins TRBV2 and TRBJ1-1, with 8 bases matching TRBD1. J lost 5 bases, V lost 9 bases, and 8 bases had no gene match. Germline V gives CDR1 SNHLY, CDR2 FYNNEI. The CDR3 is 13 amino acids. This chain's CDR3 is CARGQEGWTEAFF. In nucleotides, the CDR3 is TGTGCCAGGGGACAGGAGGGGTGGACTGAAGCTTTCTTT.